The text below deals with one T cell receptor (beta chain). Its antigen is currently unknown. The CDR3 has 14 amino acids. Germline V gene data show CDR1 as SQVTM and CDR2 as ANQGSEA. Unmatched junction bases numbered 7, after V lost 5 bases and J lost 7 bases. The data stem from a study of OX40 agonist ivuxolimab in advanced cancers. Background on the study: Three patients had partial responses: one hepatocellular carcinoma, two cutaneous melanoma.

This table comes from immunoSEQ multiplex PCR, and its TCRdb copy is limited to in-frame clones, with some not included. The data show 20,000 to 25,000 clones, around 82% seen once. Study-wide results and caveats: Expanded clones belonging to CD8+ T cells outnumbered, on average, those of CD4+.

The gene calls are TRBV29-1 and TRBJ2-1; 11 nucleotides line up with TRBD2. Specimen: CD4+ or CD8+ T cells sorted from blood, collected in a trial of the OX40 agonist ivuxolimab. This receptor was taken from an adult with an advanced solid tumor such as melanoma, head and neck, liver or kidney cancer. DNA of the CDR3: TGCAGCGTTATTAGCGGGAGGGGGGGTAATGAGCAGTTCTTC. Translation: CSVISGRGGNEQFF.